Following are 15 T cell receptor beta chains from one sample sequenced in a study of regulatory dendritic cells for organ transplantation. Sequencing was performed with immunoSEQ multiplex PCR; in TCRdb, only in-frame clones are kept and a portion is missing. Here the sample spans around 29,000 clones, more than 70% being singletons. Sequencing was performed on naive CD8+ T cells from blood. The subset denotes: CD45RA+ naive T cells. These receptor sequences come from a human donor in good health.

This clone was recorded a few times. The chain couples TRBV5-6 to TRBJ1-6, with D possibly matching TRBD1 (5 bases). Trimming left V 4 bases short and J 5 bases short, with 16 bases between. The germline V gene has CDR1 SGHDT and CDR2 YYEEEE. The CDR3 loop spans 16 amino acids. The DNA of the CDR3 is TGTGCCAGCAGCCAGAGGTACAGGACCCATAATTCACCCCTCCACTTT. This translates into CASSQRYRTHNSPLHF.

The genes are TRBV19 and TRBJ2-1, with 10 nucleotides matching TRBD2. The germline gives CDR1 LNHDA, CDR2 SQIVND (reference sequence). With V trimmed by 5 bases and J by 9 bases, 4 bases remained unmatched. This CDR3 contains 13 residues. DNA of the CDR3: TGTGCCAGTAGTGGGACTAGCGTCAGTGAGCAGTTCTTC. Translating gives CASSGTSVSEQFF. The full variable domain, with the rest looked up from reference TRBV19 and TRBJ2-1, is DGGITQSPKYLFRKEGQNVTLSCEQNLNHDAMYWYRQDPGQGLRLIYYSQIVNDFQKGDIAEGYSVSREKKESFPLTVTSAQKNPTAFYLCASSGTSVSEQFFGPGTRLTVL.

The chain recombines TRBV4-2 with TRBJ1-1; TRBD1 matches 10 bases. Germline V gene data show CDR1 as LGHNA and CDR2 as YNFKEQ. This CDR3 spans 13 amino acids. Trimming took 3 bases from V and 7 from J; bases not matched to a gene: 2. The CDR3 DNA follows: TGTGCCAGCAGCCAGACAGGGGGCCTTGAAGCTTTCTTT. This translates into CASSQTGGLEAFF.

This clone appeared once. This chain's CDR3 is CASSWSPRGQRDTEAFF. CDR3 DNA sequence: TGCGCCAGCAGCTGGAGCCCGAGGGGGCAACGGGACACTGAAGCTTTCTTT. The chain has TRBV5-1 and TRBJ1-1; 7 bases are shared with TRBD1. The germline gives CDR1 SGHRS, CDR2 YFSETQ. Trimming at V came to 3 bases and at J to 3 bases, leaving 14 bases not matched to a gene. The CDR3 consists of 17 residues.

This chain joins TRBV7-2 and TRBJ2-2, with D maybe TRBD1 (5 bases). Per germline, CDR1 SGHTA and CDR2 FQGNSA. The CDR3 consists of 17 residues. V lost 1 base and J 0 bases, leaving 12 bases between the germline ends. For the CDR3, the DNA is TGTGCCAGCAGCTTAGAAAGTGTCAGGGCGAACACCGGGGAGCTGTTTTTT. It codes for CASSLESVRANTGELFF.

The chain combines TRBV4-3 with TRBJ2-3; TRBD1 matches at 8 bases. The CDR3 is 17 amino acids. Germline V lookup: CDR1 LGHNA, CDR2 YSLEER. After removal of 4 bases from V and 6 bases from J, the junction contained 15 bases not matched to a gene. The CDR3 region is CASSLTSGTGRGDTQYF. Here the CDR3 DNA reads TGCGCCAGCAGCCTCACCTCCGGGACAGGTCGTGGGGATACGCAGTATTTT.

This clone was seen a handful of times. CDR3 residues: CASSGTVLNTEAFF. In nucleotides, the CDR3 is TGTGCCAGCAGCGGGACAGTCTTGAACACTGAAGCTTTCTTT. This chain connects TRBV9 to TRBJ1-1; D is perhaps TRBD1 (6 bases). Germline CDR1 SGDLS, CDR2 YYNGEE. CDR3 length equals 14 residues. V was clipped by 3 bases and J by 0 bases, with 9 bases between them.

The V call is TRBV19, the J call TRBJ2-5, with unresolved D. V lost 4 bases, J lost 5 bases, and 17 bases lay in between. The CDR3 is made up of 15 amino acids. Germline V gene sequence: CDR1 LNHDA, CDR2 SQIVND (reference sequence). CDR3 protein: CASSTHQAFGETQYF. CDR3 nucleotide sequence: TGTGCCAGTAGTACCCACCAGGCCTTTGGGGAGACCCAGTACTTC.

The chain's CDR3 is CAISEGAGYYGYTF. The DNA for the CDR3 is TGTGCCATCAGTGAGGGTGCGGGATACTATGGCTACACCTTC. The V call is TRBV10-3, the J call TRBJ1-2; no firm D call. Per the germline V gene, CDR1 is ENHRY and CDR2 is SYGVKD. V lost 2 bases, J lost 3 bases, and 10 bases lay in between. The CDR3 has 14 amino acids.

J is TRBJ2-7 and V is TRBV5-1; TRBD1 matches 8 bases. Per germline, CDR1 SGHRS and CDR2 YFSETQ. This CDR3 contains 15 residues. V was pared by 0 bases and J by 5 bases, with 7 bases of the junction left unmatched. As DNA, the CDR3 is TGCGCCAGCAGCTTGGGCCGGGACAGGTTGCACGAGCAGTACTTC. Its protein product is CASSLGRDRLHEQYF.

J is TRBJ2-3 and V is TRBV7-3, with D perhaps matching TRBD1 (5 bases). Trimming removed 5 bases at V and 2 bases at J, with 14 bases between. CDR3 length: 15 amino acids. Looked up from germline, CDR1 is SGHTA and CDR2 is FQGTGA. CDR3 sequence: CASSPQATYTDTQYF. The CDR3 nucleotides are TGTGCCAGCAGCCCACAGGCTACGTACACAGATACGCAGTATTTT.

The rearrangement uses TRBV5-6 and TRBJ2-1; weak D call: TRBD2 (5 bases). V gave up 2 bases and J gave up 9 bases, with 6 bases separating them. The CDR3 length is 11 residues. Germline V CDR1 and CDR2: SGHDT, YYEEEE. CDR3 in DNA: TGTGCCAGCAGCTTAGGAGGTGAGCAGTTCTTC. This gives the protein CASSLGGEQFF.

The gene calls are TRBV7-2 and TRBJ2-1; TRBD2 matches 8 bases. CDR1 is SGHTA and CDR2 is FQGNSA in the germline V gene. The CDR3 extends over 15 amino acids. With V trimmed by 7 bases and J by 6 bases, 11 bases remained unmatched. CDR3 DNA sequence: TGTGCCAGCACCGAAACGGGGGGGCTTAGCAATGAGCAGTTCTTC. Translating gives CASTETGGLSNEQFF.

This chain joins TRBV19 and TRBJ2-7, with D possibly matching TRBD2 (6 bases). V lost 4 bases and J 4 bases, leaving 17 bases between the germline ends. The CDR3 sequence is 15 residues long. Germline V CDR1 and CDR2: LNHDA, SQIVND (reference sequence). The CDR3 region has the DNA TGTGCCAGTAGTACTTGGGGGACGGGAGCATACGAGCAGTACTTC. Amino acid sequence: CASSTWGTGAYEQYF.

This clone occurred once. The chain links TRBV27 to TRBJ1-3, with D perhaps matching TRBD1 (5 bases). Trimming removed 5 bases from V and 2 bases from J, with 10 bases in between. There are 14 residues in the CDR3. Per the germline V gene, CDR1 is MNHEY and CDR2 is SMNVEV (reference sequence). The CDR3 DNA reads TGTGCCAGCAGTGTCAGGGTTCCTGGAAACACCATATATTTT. This gives the protein CASSVRVPGNTIYF.